These 25 T cell receptor beta chains were sequenced from one sample in a study of molecular identifiers for immune sequencing clone quantification. TCRdb reprocessed the PCR reads via MiXCR and lists one record per CDR3 protein. The sample holds some 680,000 distinct CDR3 sequences, roughly 27% seen once. Sequenced input: naive CD8+ T cells from blood, with Jurkat cell RNA spiked in. Subset in this sample: FACS-sorted CD8+CD4-CCR7+CD45RA+ naive T cells. Every receptor here comes from a human donor in good health. Some libraries in this study had Jurkat cell RNA spiked in.

This chain joins TRBV4-3 and TRBJ2-4, with D maybe TRBD1 (6 bases). Per germline, CDR1 LGHNA and CDR2 YSLEER. With 1 base removed from V and 11 bases from J, the gap between germline ends came to 15 bases. This CDR3 is 14 amino acids long. The CDR3 sequence: CASSQVRDTNVQYF. Written as DNA, the CDR3 is TGCGCCAGCAGCCAAGTCCGGGACACCAACGTTCAGTACTTC.

The table lists this clonotype with a few counts. The genes are TRBV4-1 and TRBJ1-5; TRBD1 agrees at 7 bases. Germline CDR1 and CDR2: MGHRA and YSYEKL. CDR3 size: 16 residues. Trimming took 1 base from V and 0 from J; bases not matched to a gene: 3. The CDR3 sequence: CASSQGDSYSNQPQHF. CDR3 bases: TGCGCCAGCAGCCAAGGGGACAGCTATAGCAATCAGCCCCAGCATTTT.

This clonotype was observed many times. The chain recombines TRBV5-6 with TRBJ1-2, with unresolved D. V lost 0 bases and J lost 4, with 7 bases in between. Looked up from germline, CDR1 is SGHDT and CDR2 is YYEEEE. This CDR3 has 13 amino acids. In nucleotides, the CDR3 is TGTGCCAGCAGCTTGGCCGGGCCCTATGGCTACACCTTC. Residues: CASSLAGPYGYTF. Full variable domain (missing parts from reference TRBV5-6 and TRBJ1-2): DAGVTQSPTHLIKTRGQQVTLRCSPKSGHDTVSWYQQALGQGPQFIFQYYEEEERQRGNFPDRFSGHQFPNYSSELNVNALLLGDSALYLCASSLAGPYGYTFGSGTRLTVV.

Of note for this clonotype: A read error may be the cause here, since a much bigger clone is one base away. The V call is TRBV29-1, the J call TRBJ2-1, with D possibly being TRBD1 (6 bases). This CDR3 spans 12 amino acids. Germline values: CDR1 SQVTM, CDR2 ANQGSEA. V lost 5 bases and J 9 bases, leaving 14 bases between the germline ends. The CDR3 loop is CSVSKGECEQFF. Written as DNA, the CDR3 is TGCAGCGTTTCGAAGGGGGAGTGTGAGCAGTTCTTC.

V usage is TRBV19 and J usage is TRBJ2-1, with D perhaps matching TRBD1 (5 bases). The CDR3 spans 16 residues. The germline V gene encodes CDR1 LNHDA and CDR2 SQIVND (reference sequence). V was trimmed by 3 bases and J by 4 bases, leaving 16 bases between them. CDR3: CASSIGTGDLYNEQFF. DNA of the CDR3: TGTGCCAGTAGTATTGGTACAGGCGATTTATACAATGAGCAGTTCTTC.

This clonotype was recorded many times. This chain uses TRBV28 with TRBJ2-5; D may be TRBD1 (6 bases). The germline V gene encodes CDR1 MDHEN and CDR2 SYDVKM. V dropped 6 bases and J dropped 2 bases, with 22 bases sitting between them. This CDR3 region has 17 residues. CDR3 region: CASSPHHRQEEQETQYF. Here the CDR3 DNA reads TGTGCCAGCAGCCCACATCATCGACAGGAAGAACAAGAGACCCAGTACTTC.

The CDR3 DNA reads as TGTGCCAGCAGTCCAAATCCCGCCGGGGAGCTGTTTTTT. Translated: CASSPNPAGELFF. The rearrangement uses TRBV6-5 and TRBJ2-2; D unclear. The V end was cut by 5 bases, the J end by 6 bases, with 10 bases between. The CDR3 runs 13 residues. The germline V gene encodes CDR1 MNHEY and CDR2 SVGAGI.

This clonotype was recorded a few times. This chain links TRBV12-3 or TRBV12-4 with TRBJ1-1; possible D gene TRBD1, 5 bases. The CDR3 contains 15 residues. Trimming took 6 bases from V and 13 from J, leaving 27 bases between them. CDR3 coding DNA: TGTGCCAGCAGAGATTCTAACCGGGACCCCTCCGGGGTTTTCTTT. Its translation is CASRDSNRDPSGVFF.

Comment on this clonotype: A much larger clone sits a single nucleotide away, making a read error possible. V gene TRBV5-6 combines with J gene TRBJ2-5, with D maybe TRBD1 (5 bases). Looked up from germline, CDR1 is SGHDT and CDR2 is YYEEEE. This CDR3 has 13 amino acids. The V end lost 9 bases, the J end lost 3 bases, and 15 bases lay between the germline ends. CDR3 amino acids: CANRIASEETQYF. The CDR3 region has the DNA TGTGCCAACAGGATAGCCTCTGAAGAGACCCAGTACTTC.

This chain uses TRBV7-9 with TRBJ1-1; D remains unclear. V lost 6 bases to trimming and J lost 0 bases, with 14 bases between them. Germline CDR1 and CDR2: SEHNR and FQNEAQ (reference sequence). The CDR3 extends over 15 amino acids. The CDR3 DNA is TGTGCCAGCAGTTATACCATGGCGGTGAACACTGAAGCTTTCTTT. Its protein product is CASSYTMAVNTEAFF.

V is TRBV6-4 and J is TRBJ2-3, with D perhaps matching TRBD1 (5 bases). Deletions cut 10 bases from V and 5 bases from J, with 10 bases between. The CDR3 sequence is 11 residues long. CDR1 and CDR2 from the germline V gene are MRHNA and SNTAGT. In DNA, the CDR3 is TGTGCCAACTCAGGGCGAGATACGCAGTATTTT. Its translation: CANSGRDTQYF.

This clonotype was seen repeatedly, ten times or more. The chain is built from TRBV6-2 or TRBV6-3 and TRBJ2-7, with D perhaps matching TRBD1 (5 bases). Germline CDR1 is MNHEY and CDR2 is SVGEGT. The V and J ends lost 4 bases and 1 base respectively, with 14 bases between them. CDR3 length: 15 amino acids. This CDR3 is CASSSQGPWSYEQYF. In nucleotides, the CDR3 is TGTGCCAGCAGTTCCCAGGGTCCCTGGTCCTACGAGCAGTACTTC.

As for this clonotype: At one end the junction does not follow the germline gene, possibly because of a read error. The chain couples TRBV4-3 to TRBJ2-7; tentative D call: TRBD2 (7 bases). The length of the CDR3 is 16 residues. Per germline, CDR1 LGHNA and CDR2 YSLEER. CDR3 sequence reads: CASSQGALRGAYKQYF. The CDR3 DNA sequence: TGCGCCAGCAGCCAAGGGGCCCTCCGGGGGGCCTACAAGCAGTACTTC.

The CDR3, as DNA: TGCGCCAGCAGTGAGTCGTCGTTAGCCACAGATACGCAGTATTTT. Translated: CASSESSLATDTQYF. The chain combines TRBV10-2 with TRBJ2-3; D remains ambiguous. CDR1 is WSHSY, CDR2 SAAADI, per germline. V gave up 0 bases and J gave up 2 bases, with 9 bases separating them. The CDR3 covers 15 residues.

A remark on this clonotype: This clone may be a read error of a much larger clone one base away. The conserved phenylalanine or tryptophan is not found at the CDR3 terminus, so this likely reflects a read error. The chain employs TRBV29-1 and TRBJ2-2; D call uncertain. Germline V CDR1 and CDR2: SQVTM, ANQGSEA. The CDR3 covers 12 residues. Trimming left V 4 bases short and J 1 base short, with 4 bases between. Here the CDR3 reads CSVVLNTGELFY. Written as DNA, the CDR3 is TGCAGCGTTGTCTTGAACACCGGGGAGCTGTTTTAT.

Turning to this clonotype: Possible read error: a much larger clone is one base away. The CDR3 here is CSVDITTGELVF. The CDR3 DNA is TGCAGCGTTGACATTACTACCGGGGAGCTGGTTTTT. The chain employs TRBV29-1 and TRBJ2-2, with D tentatively TRBD2 (5 bases). Germline assignment: CDR1 SQVTM and CDR2 ANQGSEA. The CDR3 is 12 residues long.

For this clonotype: This may be a read error: a much more frequent sequence differs by one nucleotide. The J gene is TRBJ2-7, the V gene TRBV14; D not certain. The CDR3 covers 14 residues. The V end lost 1 base, the J end lost 6 bases, and 13 bases lay between the germline ends. Germline CDR1 SGHDN, CDR2 FVKESK. The DNA for the CDR3 is TGTGCCAGCAGCCAAGTTGCGGTAGGGTCCGAGCAGTACTTC. This sequence encodes CASSQVAVGSEQYF.

This chain links TRBV5-1 with TRBJ2-2, with 12 nucleotides matching TRBD1. This CDR3 has 19 residues. Germline trimming cut 9 bases from V and 6 bases from J; bases unmatched to any gene: 21. Germline V CDR1 and CDR2: SGHRS, YFSETQ. The CDR3 DNA is TGCGCCAACTCCCAGAAGGGACAGGGGGCTTTTGATCCTCCCGGGGAGCTGTTTTTT. It is translated as CANSQKGQGAFDPPGELFF.

The chain recombines TRBV19 with TRBJ2-3; tentatively, D is TRBD1 (6 bases). V was clipped by 2 bases and J by 6 bases, with 15 bases between them. The CDR3 totals 15 residues. CDR1 and CDR2 (germline): LNHDA, SQIVND (reference sequence). CDR3 region: CASSISSRGSDTQYF. CDR3 in DNA: TGTGCCAGTAGTATATCGAGCAGGGGCTCGGATACGCAGTATTTT.

This clonotype has just one count. The CDR3 does not end in the conserved phenylalanine or tryptophan, so this is likely a read error. V is TRBV10-3 and J is TRBJ2-7, with D possibly TRBD1 on 8 matching bases. Per the germline V gene, CDR1 is ENHRY and CDR2 is SYGVKD. V dropped 3 bases and J dropped 1 base, with 16 bases sitting between them. The CDR3 spans 16 residues. The CDR3 is CAISESDRDYSYEQYS. The CDR3 DNA follows: TGTGCCATCAGTGAATCGGACAGGGACTATTCCTACGAGCAGTACTCC.

This clonotype occurred many times. CDR3 nucleotides: TGTGCCAGCAGCTTGGCCTGGGAGGGCTTGTACGAGCAGTACTTC. Its translation: CASSLAWEGLYEQYF. V is TRBV5-5 and J is TRBJ2-7; 7 bases line up with TRBD2. The J segment lost 4 bases and the V segment lost 0 bases, leaving 7 bases of the junction unmatched. Germline-derived CDR1 and CDR2 are SGHKS and YYEKEE (reference sequence). There are 15 residues in the CDR3.

This clonotype was seen repeatedly, ten times or more. V gene TRBV7-2 combines with J gene TRBJ1-1, with D tentatively TRBD1 (6 bases). The germline CDR1 and CDR2 sequences are SGHTA and FQGNSA. The CDR3 runs 13 residues. V was pared by 6 bases and J by 5 bases, with 13 bases between. CDR3 loop: CASRVGGRTEAFF. DNA of the CDR3: TGTGCCAGCAGGGTGGGGGGGCGGACTGAAGCTTTCTTT.

At least ten counts were recorded for this clonotype. This chain joins TRBV7-9 and TRBJ2-4, with D possibly being TRBD1 (6 bases). V gave up 4 bases and J gave up 7 bases, with 17 bases separating them. Germline CDR1 and CDR2: SEHNR and FQNEAQ (reference sequence). This CDR3 region has 15 residues. In nucleotides, the CDR3 is TGTGCCAGCAGCTCTTCCTTGTGGACAGTGAACATTCAGTACTTC. It codes for CASSSSLWTVNIQYF.

This clonotype was found many times. The rearrangement links TRBV12-3 or TRBV12-4 to TRBJ1-5; no clear D. The ends were cut back, 4 bases at V and 6 bases at J, with 7 bases in the middle. The CDR3 consists of 12 residues. Here the CDR3 DNA reads TGTGCCAGCAGTTCTTGGGGTCAGCCCCAGCATTTT. Translation gives CASSSWGQPQHF.

This chain connects TRBV30 to TRBJ2-2; the D is unclear. CDR1 and CDR2 from the germline V gene are GTSNPN and SVGIG (reference sequence). The V end was cut by 7 bases, the J end by 4 bases, with 13 bases between. This CDR3 spans 13 amino acids. This CDR3 reads CAYRTSSTGELFF. The CDR3 DNA reads as TGTGCCTACCGAACCTCGAGCACCGGGGAGCTGTTTTTT.